The 28 T cell receptor beta chains in this list originate from one sample, sequenced in a study of spatial heterogeneity in lung cancer. General study findings and limits: Expanded intratumoral alpha and beta TCR counts tracked tumor mutation counts.

Noted time point: sample taken at primary tumor resection. One entry per CDR3 protein results from TCRdb running MiXCR on the 5' RACE reads. The top ten clones hold over 7% of a sample with about 4,200 distinct CDR3 sequences, around 7.9% of them seen once. Their specific antigens are unknown. Sequenced material: lung tumor tissue, taken at surgery. The receptors come from a male donor with early-stage non-small cell lung cancer.

This clonotype is categorized as medium-sized. This sequence joins TRBV5-1 and TRBJ1-5; unclear D gene. The CDR3 sequence is 13 residues long. Trimming removed 0 bases from V and 4 bases from J, with 5 bases in between. Germline V gives CDR1 SGHRS, CDR2 YFSETQ. CDR3 coding DNA: TGCGCCAGCAGCTTGGGACCTAATCAGCCCCAGCATTTT. Protein product: CASSLGPNQPQHF.

The chain joins TRBV11-2 to TRBJ2-1, with D tentatively TRBD2 (6 bases). Trimming removed 4 bases from V and 6 bases from J, with 16 bases in between. From germline, CDR1 is SGHAT and CDR2 FQNNGV. The CDR3 is made up of 15 amino acids. The CDR3 spells CASSSGLQPANEQFF. The CDR3 DNA follows: TGTGCCAGCAGCTCGGGACTTCAACCCGCCAATGAGCAGTTCTTC.

This clonotype has a count of ten or more. This chain uses TRBV4-2 with TRBJ2-7; D is undetermined. The CDR3 extends over 13 amino acids. Germline CDR1 and CDR2: LGHNA and YNFKEQ. V was trimmed by 0 bases and J by 5 bases, leaving 8 bases between them. CDR3: CASSQEVGNEQYF. Here the CDR3 DNA reads TGTGCCAGCAGCCAAGAAGTGGGAAACGAGCAGTACTTC.

This chain joins TRBV9 and TRBJ2-7; a weak D match, TRBD2 (5 bases). Trimming left V 4 bases short and J 6 bases short, with 8 bases between. The CDR3 runs to 11 residues. CDR1 SGDLS and CDR2 YYNGEE come from the germline V gene. The CDR3 region is CASSLGGEQYF. The CDR3 DNA is TGTGCCAGCAGCCTAGGAGGCGAGCAGTACTTC.

In its sample, this clonotype is medium-sized. This chain joins TRBV5-8 and TRBJ2-6; 9 bases line up with TRBD1. CDR1 is SGHTS, CDR2 YDEGEE, per germline. Trimming removed 3 bases from V and 8 bases from J; junction bases left unmatched: 3. This CDR3 is 14 amino acids long. This CDR3 reads CASSSTGGPNVLTF. Here the CDR3 DNA reads TGTGCCAGCAGCTCAACAGGGGGCCCCAACGTCCTGACTTTC.

The chain uses TRBV14 and TRBJ2-7; D is ambiguous. CDR1 is SGHDN and CDR2 is FVKESK in the germline V gene. There are 11 residues in the CDR3. V lost 3 bases to trimming and J lost 6 bases, with 6 bases between them. CDR3 DNA: TGTGCCAGCAGCCAGGGGATCGAGCAGTACTTC. As protein: CASSQGIEQYF.

By share, this clonotype ranks as medium-sized. V gene TRBV24-1 combines with J gene TRBJ2-1; 8 bases agree with TRBD1. Germline loops: CDR1 KGHDR, CDR2 SFDVKD. The V and J ends lost 4 bases and 8 bases, in that order; junction bases with no gene match: 3. This CDR3 is 13 amino acids long. CDR3 sequence: CATSEAGGYEQFF. As DNA, the CDR3 is TGTGCCACCAGTGAGGCAGGGGGCTATGAGCAGTTCTTC.

CDR3 nucleotide sequence: TGTGCCAGCTCTTTTGAGGTCGGGTCCTCTGGAAACACCATATATTTT. Translation: CASSFEVGSSGNTIYF. J is TRBJ1-3 and V is TRBV12-3 or TRBV12-4; D ambiguous. CDR3 size: 16 residues. The V end lost 8 bases, the J end lost 0 bases, and 17 bases lay between the germline ends.

This clonotype is medium-sized (0.01 to 0.1%) in the sample. This chain connects TRBV7-9 to TRBJ1-4; D might be TRBD1 (5 bases). The CDR3 totals 15 residues. The germline V gene encodes CDR1 SEHNR and CDR2 FQNEAQ (reference sequence). The V end lost 3 bases, the J end lost 8 bases, and 16 bases lay between the germline ends. CDR3 in DNA: TGTGCCAGCAGCTTTCGGGACCCCGTAGGAGAAAAACTGTTTTTT. It codes for CASSFRDPVGEKLFF. Full variable domain (rest looked up from reference TRBV7-9 and TRBJ1-4): DTGVSQNPRHKITKRGQNVTFRCDPISEHNRLYWYRQTLGQGPEFLTYFQNEAQLEKSRLLSDRFSAERPKGSFSTLEIQRTEQGDSAMYLCASSFRDPVGEKLFFGSGTQLSVL.

By sample fraction, this clonotype is medium-sized. The chain combines TRBV5-1 with TRBJ2-1, with D uncertain. Germline CDR1 and CDR2: SGHRS and YFSETQ. Trimming removed 4 bases at V and 0 bases at J, with 11 bases between. This CDR3 spans 15 amino acids. In nucleotides, the CDR3 is TGCGCCAGCAGCGTAGGCGGATCCTCCTACAATGAGCAGTTCTTC. Its protein product is CASSVGGSSYNEQFF. Complete variable domain (other parts from reference TRBV5-1 and TRBJ2-1): KAGVTQTPRYLIKTRGQQVTLSCSPISGHRSVSWYQQTPGQGLQFLFEYFSETQRNKGNFPGRFSGRQFSNSRSEMNVSTLELGDSALYLCASSVGGSSYNEQFFGPGTRLTVL.

This clonotype was seen only once. The genes are TRBV3-1 and TRBJ1-1; D remains ambiguous. Germline V gene sequence: CDR1 LGHDT, CDR2 YNNKEL (reference sequence). Between the trimmed V and J ends, which lost 0 bases and 2 bases, there was a span of 4 bases. This CDR3 comprises 13 residues. The DNA of the CDR3 is TGTGCCAGCAGCCAAGAAGTTAACACTGAAGCTTTCTTT. This translates into CASSQEVNTEAFF.

V is TRBV5-1 and J is TRBJ2-7; 7 bases map to TRBD2. Germline lookup yields CDR1 SGHRS and CDR2 YFSETQ. The ends lost 0 bases at V and 3 bases at J; junction bases unmatched: 6. This CDR3 contains 15 residues. CDR3 amino acids: CASSLVASGSYEQYF. The CDR3 DNA reads TGCGCCAGCAGCTTGGTAGCTAGCGGCAGCTACGAGCAGTACTTC.

This clonotype is labeled medium-sized (0.01 to 0.1%). The chain joins TRBV7-9 to TRBJ2-2; 8 nucleotides match TRBD1. The CDR3 runs 15 residues. Losses at the gene ends were 5 bases for V and 0 bases for J; bases not matched to a gene: 2. CDR1 is SEHNR and CDR2 is FQNEAQ in the germline V gene (reference sequence). The CDR3 nucleotides read TGTGCCAGCAGCGTGGGACAGGCGAACACCGGGGAGCTGTTTTTT. Residues: CASSVGQANTGELFF.

The chain carries TRBV10-3 and TRBJ2-1; the match to TRBD2 covers 9 bases. Germline assignment: CDR1 ENHRY and CDR2 SYGVKD. The CDR3 length is 14 residues. Trimming removed 10 bases from V and 9 bases from J; junction bases left unmatched: 13. CDR3 loop: CATKRGGGASEQFF. The CDR3 bases are TGTGCCACCAAGAGAGGCGGGGGGGCCAGTGAGCAGTTCTTC.

By proportion, this clonotype is medium-sized. The V call is TRBV12-3 or TRBV12-4, the J call TRBJ2-3; D is undetermined. With 7 bases removed from V and 4 bases from J, the gap between germline ends came to 6 bases. This CDR3 region has 11 residues. This CDR3 is CASKEADTQYF. The CDR3 nucleotides read TGTGCCAGCAAAGAGGCAGATACGCAGTATTTT.

The sample holds a few counts of this clonotype. The V and J genes are TRBV5-5 and TRBJ1-1; D may be TRBD1 (5 bases). The CDR3 loop spans 14 amino acids. Germline V lookup: CDR1 SGHKS, CDR2 YYEKEE (reference sequence). Deletions cut 0 bases from V and 3 bases from J, with 9 bases between. CDR3 residues: CASSLGDGYTEAFF. In DNA form, the CDR3 reads TGTGCCAGCAGCTTGGGGGACGGTTACACTGAAGCTTTCTTT. The full variable domain, rest sourced from reference TRBV5-5 and TRBJ1-1, is DAGVTQSPTHLIKTRGQQVTLRCSPISGHKSVSWYQQVLGQGPQFIFQYYEKEERGRGNFPDRFSARQFPNYSSELNVNALLLGDSALYLCASSLGDGYTEAFFGQGTRLTVV.

In its sample, this clonotype is medium-sized. The V and J genes are TRBV30 and TRBJ2-7, with D tentatively TRBD2 (6 bases). The CDR3 contains 13 residues. V was shortened by 3 bases and J by 1 base, with 10 bases between the two germline ends. Germline V gives CDR1 GTSNPN, CDR2 SVGIG (reference sequence). As DNA, the CDR3 is TGTGCCTGGAGCGGGGGACCGTCCTACGAGCAGTACTTC. Translation gives CAWSGGPSYEQYF. Complete variable domain (other parts from reference TRBV30 and TRBJ2-7): SQTIHQWPATLVQPVGSPLSLECTVEGTSNPNLYWYRQAAGRGLQLLFYSVGIGQISSEVPQNLSASRPQDRQFILSSKKLLLSDSGFYLCAWSGGPSYEQYFGPGTRLTVT.

This clonotype qualifies as medium-sized. V usage is TRBV12-3 or TRBV12-4 and J usage is TRBJ2-1; D is perhaps TRBD1 (5 bases). The CDR3 has 15 amino acids. V lost 4 bases to trimming and J lost 4 bases, with 14 bases between them. The CDR3 DNA is TGTGCCAGCAGTTCTCAGGGCCAGGCATACAATGAGCAGTTCTTC. It specifies CASSSQGQAYNEQFF.

This clonotype is medium-sized by share. The J gene is TRBJ2-5, the V gene TRBV18, with TRBD1 as a possible D gene (6 bases). This CDR3 has 13 amino acids. Trimming shortened V by 6 bases and J by 2 bases, and 10 bases separated the two germline ends. Per the germline V gene, CDR1 is KGHSH and CDR2 is LQKENI. The CDR3 reads CASSLGQQETQYF. CDR3 DNA sequence: TGTGCCAGCTCCCTGGGACAACAAGAGACCCAGTACTTC.

Relative to its sample, this clonotype is medium-sized (0.01 to 0.1%). This chain links TRBV5-5 with TRBJ2-4; no firm D call. V shed 4 bases and J shed 0 bases, with 11 bases lying between them. Germline loops: CDR1 SGHKS, CDR2 YYEKEE (reference sequence). CDR3 length equals 15 residues. The CDR3 protein is CASSPVGLAKNIQYF. In DNA, the CDR3 is TGTGCCAGCAGCCCAGTTGGCCTAGCCAAAAACATTCAGTACTTC.

Judged by abundance, this clonotype is medium-sized. The chain combines TRBV12-3 or TRBV12-4 with TRBJ1-1, with D uncertain. The CDR3 sequence is 13 residues long. Trimming removed 3 bases at V and 3 bases at J, with 8 bases between. In DNA, the CDR3 is TGTGCCAGCAGTTTCGTTAGGGACACTGAAGCTTTCTTT. It is translated as CASSFVRDTEAFF.

This clonotype qualifies as medium-sized. The chain links TRBV7-2 to TRBJ1-5; no firm D call. Looked up from germline, CDR1 is SGHTA and CDR2 is FQGNSA. Trimming took 1 base from V and 3 from J, leaving 13 bases between them. The CDR3 has 16 residues. CDR3 bases: TGTGCCAGCAGCTTAGGTACCTTCCCGACCAATCAGCCCCAGCATTTT. Its protein is CASSLGTFPTNQPQHF.

The chain is built from TRBV4-1 and TRBJ2-1; no definite D call. V shed 0 bases and J shed 9 bases, with 9 bases lying between them. The germline CDR1 and CDR2 sequences are MGHRA and YSYEKL. The CDR3 extends over 13 amino acids. As DNA, the CDR3 is TGCGCCAGCAGCCAAGATCAGCGCGGTGAGCAGTTCTTC. Translation gives CASSQDQRGEQFF.

This clonotype showed up many times. The chain joins TRBV20-1 to TRBJ1-1; no reliable D call. V gave up 0 bases and J gave up 2 bases, with 4 bases separating them. The germline gives CDR1 DFQATT, CDR2 SNEGSKA (reference sequence). The CDR3 consists of 12 residues. The CDR3 sequence is CSAREGNTEAFF. The CDR3 coding sequence is TGCAGTGCTAGAGAGGGAAACACTGAAGCTTTCTTT.

This clonotype was counted ten times or more. The chain combines TRBV11-2 with TRBJ2-3; TRBD1 aligns across 9 bases. CDR1 and CDR2 from the germline V gene are SGHAT and FQNNGV. This CDR3 spans 16 amino acids. With 6 bases clipped from V and 4 bases from J, the junction kept 11 bases outside the gene matches. The CDR3 DNA follows: TGTGCCAGCAGAACTACCGGGACAGGGAGGCCAGATACGCAGTATTTT. Amino acids: CASRTTGTGRPDTQYF. The variable domain in full, with the rest retrieved from reference TRBV11-2 and TRBJ2-3, is EAGVAQSPRYKIIEKRQSVAFWCNPISGHATLYWYQQILGQGPKLLIQFQNNGVVDDSQLPKDRFSAERLKGVDSTLKIQPAKLEDSAVYLCASRTTGTGRPDTQYFGPGTRLTVL.

There are many counts of this clonotype. This sequence joins TRBV28 and TRBJ1-2; D is undetermined. Germline lookup yields CDR1 MDHEN and CDR2 SYDVKM. V was clipped by 5 bases and J by 0 bases, with 13 bases between them. This CDR3 comprises 15 residues. CDR3 sequence: CASSLSDRANYGYTF. The CDR3 bases are TGTGCCAGCAGTCTCTCCGACCGCGCTAACTATGGCTACACCTTC.

This clonotype has only a few counts. The chain couples TRBV6-2 or TRBV6-3 to TRBJ2-1; 7 positions match TRBD2. This CDR3 comprises 16 residues. The germline gives CDR1 MNHEY, CDR2 SVGEGT. J gave up 8 bases and V 4 bases, and 14 bases lay outside the gene matches. The CDR3 region has the DNA TGTGCCAGCAGTTCCAGGGACTACCCCACCTGGGATGAGCAGTTCTTC. Protein product: CASSSRDYPTWDEQFF.

By share, this clonotype ranks as medium-sized (0.01 to 0.1%). J is TRBJ2-5 and V is TRBV6-2 or TRBV6-3, with TRBD2 identical over 8 bases. The CDR3 is 14 amino acids. V lost 3 bases to trimming and J lost 3 bases; unmatched junction nucleotides: 3. Per the germline V gene, CDR1 is MNHEY and CDR2 is SVGEGT. CDR3 DNA sequence: TGTGCCAGCAGTTATATAGCGGGGAAAGAGACCCAGTACTTC. This codes for CASSYIAGKETQYF.